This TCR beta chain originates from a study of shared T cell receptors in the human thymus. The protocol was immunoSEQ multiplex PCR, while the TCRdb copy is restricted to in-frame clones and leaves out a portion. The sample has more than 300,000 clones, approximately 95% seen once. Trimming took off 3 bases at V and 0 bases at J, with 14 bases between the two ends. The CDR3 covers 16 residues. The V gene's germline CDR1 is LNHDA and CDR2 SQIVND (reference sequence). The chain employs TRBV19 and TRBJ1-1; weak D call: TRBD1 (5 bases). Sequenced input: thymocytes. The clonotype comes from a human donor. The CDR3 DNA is TGTGCCAGTAGTATTACGGTACAGGTCATGAACACTGAAGCTTTCTTT. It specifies CASSITVQVMNTEAFF. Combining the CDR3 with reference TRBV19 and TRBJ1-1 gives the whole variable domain DGGITQSPKYLFRKEGQNVTLSCEQNLNHDAMYWYRQDPGQGLRLIYYSQIVNDFQKGDIAEGYSVSREKKESFPLTVTSAQKNPTAFYLCASSITVQVMNTEAFFGQGTRLTVV.